These 25 T cell receptor beta chains share one sample of origin, sequenced in a study of response to subunit inactivated influenza vaccine (dated by TCRdb to the late 2010s). Library preparation employed RT-PCR. Instrument used: Illumina HiSeq 2500. Using fastp at Q25 and MiXCR, TCRdb reprocessed the public reads and kept productive beta chains. Each record represents a unique CDR3 protein, reported with the most common genes and DNA among its rows. The sample profile shows around 530,000 distinct CDR3 sequences; 16% of them were found once. Of the sample, less than 4% falls within the top ten clones. The sample was CD4+ T cells sorted from PBMCs, taken 23 to 25 months after vaccination. Receptors were obtained from a man in his fifties or sixties who received an inactivated influenza vaccine. Donor details come from another sample of the same person, matched by shared clones.

This clonotype occurred a few times. The gene calls are TRBV12-3 or TRBV12-4 and TRBJ1-6, with D uncertain. The CDR3 sequence is 12 residues long. V shed 3 bases and J shed 7 bases, with 4 bases lying between them. CDR3 sequence: CASSLENSPLHF. DNA of the CDR3: TGTGCCAGCAGTTTGGAAAATTCACCCCTCCACTTT.

The rearrangement uses TRBV10-3 and TRBJ2-5, with 7 nucleotides matching TRBD2. J was trimmed by 4 bases and V by 10 bases; bases with no gene match: 6. This CDR3 is built from 12 residues. CDR1 and CDR2 (germline): ENHRY, SYGVKD. In DNA, the CDR3 is TGTGCCACCTGCAGCGGGACAGAGACCCAGTACTTC. As protein: CATCSGTETQYF.

The chain links TRBV7-2 to TRBJ1-2; a weak D match, TRBD1 (6 bases). The CDR3 totals 14 residues. Germline CDR1 is SGHTA and CDR2 is FQGNSA. Trimming cost V 1 base and J 7 bases, with 13 bases left between them. In DNA, the CDR3 is TGTGCCAGCAGCTTAGTGTTTACAGGGAGTGGCTACACCTTC. Its translation: CASSLVFTGSGYTF. Looking up the rest from reference TRBV7-2 and TRBJ1-2 gives the full variable domain: GAGVSQSPSNKVTEKGKDVELRCDPISGHTALYWYRQSLGQGLEFLIYFQGNSAPDKSGLPSDRFSAERTGGSVSTLTIQRTQQEDSAVYLCASSLVFTGSGYTFGSGTRLTVV.

The chain has TRBV28 and TRBJ2-1; the D is unclear. Germline CDR1 is MDHEN and CDR2 is SYDVKM. The CDR3 has 13 residues. V gave up 8 bases and J gave up 3 bases, with 11 bases separating them. The CDR3 protein is CASSLVDYNEQFF. CDR3 nucleotide sequence: TGTGCCAGCTCCCTCGTGGACTACAATGAGCAGTTCTTC.

V usage is TRBV25-1 and J usage is TRBJ2-5; 7 nucleotides match TRBD2. Germline V gives CDR1 MGHDK, CDR2 SYGVNS. V lost 4 bases to trimming and J lost 1 base; unmatched junction nucleotides: 9. The CDR3 consists of 16 residues. As DNA, the CDR3 is TGTGCCAGCAGTGCTCTAGCGGCGCCGATCCAAGAGACCCAGTACTTC. Translation gives CASSALAAPIQETQYF.

This clonotype was counted between two and nine times. This chain uses TRBV6-1 with TRBJ2-1; 11 bases agree with TRBD2. The CDR3 runs to 17 residues. V gave up 6 bases and J gave up 1 base; unmatched junction bases: 8. Germline V lookup: CDR1 MNHNS, CDR2 SASEGT. Here the CDR3 reads CASRQTSGGTSYNEQFF. CDR3 coding DNA: TGTGCCAGCAGACAAACTAGCGGGGGTACGTCCTACAATGAGCAGTTCTTC.

J is TRBJ2-5 and V is TRBV10-3, with 10 bases aligning to TRBD1. The CDR3 spans 17 residues. The V gene end was trimmed by 8 bases and the J gene end by 0 bases; junction bases not matched to a gene: 12. The germline V gene has CDR1 ENHRY and CDR2 SYGVKD. The CDR3 DNA is TGTGCCATCGGCCCCCCGGTTGGGACAGGGGACCAAGAGACCCAGTACTTC. The encoded protein is CAIGPPVGTGDQETQYF.

This clonotype has just a few counts. The V gene is TRBV20-1, the J gene TRBJ2-2; D not resolved. Germline V CDR1 and CDR2: DFQATT, SNEGSKA (reference sequence). The CDR3 consists of 11 residues. The V gene lost 3 bases and the J gene lost 9 bases, with 8 bases spanning the gap. This CDR3 is CSASRSWELFF. The CDR3 nucleotides are TGCAGTGCTAGTAGGTCCTGGGAGCTGTTTTTT.

This clonotype was seen more than once but under ten times. This rearrangement joins TRBV4-1 to TRBJ1-2; D is undetermined. The CDR3 loop spans 13 amino acids. Germline V CDR1 and CDR2: MGHRA, YSYEKL. Trimming removed 0 bases from V and 4 bases from J, with 6 bases in between. CDR3 protein: CASSQEVLYGYTF. CDR3 nucleotides: TGCGCCAGCAGCCAAGAAGTCCTCTATGGCTACACCTTC.

This clonotype was recorded many times. At one boundary the junction diverges from the germline segment, which might be a read error. V gene TRBV7-9 combines with J gene TRBJ1-4; a possible D gene is TRBD1 (5 bases). Germline values: CDR1 SEHNR, CDR2 FQNEAQ (reference sequence). CDR3 size: 10 residues. This chain's CDR3 is CASSLQDLVF. CDR3 sequence (DNA): TGTGCCAGCAGCCTACAGGACTTGGTTTTT.

The chain couples TRBV5-1 to TRBJ1-3; D is perhaps TRBD1 (6 bases). With 3 bases removed from V and 0 bases from J, the gap between germline ends came to 13 bases. Germline V lookup: CDR1 SGHRS, CDR2 YFSETQ. The CDR3 runs 16 residues. CDR3 sequence: CASSSGQQASGNTIYF. The CDR3 nucleotides are TGCGCCAGCAGCTCCGGACAGCAAGCCTCTGGAAACACCATATATTTT.

This clonotype was seen a few times. V usage is TRBV18 and J usage is TRBJ2-1; the D gene could be TRBD1 or TRBD2 (5 bases each). This CDR3 is built from 18 residues. Trimming took off 2 bases at V and 2 bases at J, with 19 bases between the two ends. Germline assignment: CDR1 KGHSH and CDR2 LQKENI. The chain's CDR3 is CASSPILAGAKTYNEQFF. CDR3 DNA sequence: TGTGCCAGCTCACCAATACTCGCCGGGGCGAAAACCTACAATGAGCAGTTCTTC.

This clonotype occurred a few times. This sequence joins TRBV28 and TRBJ2-3, with TRBD2 matching over 9 bases. Trimming removed 6 bases from V and 5 bases from J; junction bases left unmatched: 9. Germline V gives CDR1 MDHEN, CDR2 SYDVKM. The CDR3 is 15 residues long. As DNA, the CDR3 is TGTGCCAGCAGCCTCCTAGCGGGAAGGAAAGATACGCAGTATTTT. It yields the protein CASSLLAGRKDTQYF. Full variable domain (missing parts from reference TRBV28 and TRBJ2-3): DVKVTQSSRYLVKRTGEKVFLECVQDMDHENMFWYRQDPGLGLRLIYFSYDVKMKEKGDIPEGYSVSREKKERFSLILESASTNQTSMYLCASSLLAGRKDTQYFGPGTRLTVL.

This clonotype was seen only a few times. The chain combines TRBV5-1 with TRBJ2-3, with TRBD2 as a possible D gene (6 bases). The ends were cut back, 2 bases at V and 1 base at J, with 11 bases in the middle. Germline V gene data show CDR1 as SGHRS and CDR2 as YFSETQ. This CDR3 region has 15 residues. The CDR3 bases are TGCGCCAGCAGCTTAGGACTAACCCGCACAGATACGCAGTATTTT. Translated: CASSLGLTRTDTQYF.

This rearrangement joins TRBV7-8 to TRBJ2-7; 11 bases fit TRBD1. CDR3 length equals 16 residues. The germline CDR1 and CDR2 sequences are SGHVS and FQNEAQ. The junction had 4 bases not matched to a gene; V was cut back by 1 base and J by 2 bases. The CDR3 spells CASSLGTGGVPYEQYF. CDR3 coding DNA: TGTGCCAGCAGCTTAGGGACAGGGGGCGTTCCCTACGAGCAGTACTTC.

The chain is built from TRBV10-3 and TRBJ1-2; 9 bases are a match to TRBD1. From germline, CDR1 is ENHRY and CDR2 SYGVKD. The CDR3 consists of 14 residues. The V and J ends lost 6 bases and 0 bases, in that order; junction bases with no gene match: 2. DNA for the CDR3: TGTGCCATCAGCCGGACAGGGGCTAACTATGGCTACACCTTC. Its protein is CAISRTGANYGYTF.

V gene TRBV27 combines with J gene TRBJ2-1, with D perhaps TRBD2 (5 bases). This CDR3 region has 15 residues. CDR1 is MNHEY and CDR2 is SMNVEV in the germline V gene (reference sequence). V was trimmed by 6 bases and J by 0 bases, leaving 12 bases between them. CDR3 nucleotides: TGTGCCAGCAGGGGAGCGTGGAGCTCCTACAATGAGCAGTTCTTC. Amino acids: CASRGAWSSYNEQFF.

The chain couples TRBV28 to TRBJ2-7; 11 bases match TRBD2. The CDR3 runs 14 residues. V was pared by 7 bases and J by 2 bases, with 4 bases of the junction left unmatched. CDR1 is MDHEN and CDR2 is SYDVKM in the germline V gene. The CDR3 region is CASIGTSGPYEQYF. CDR3 in DNA: TGTGCCAGCATTGGGACTAGCGGTCCCTACGAGCAGTACTTC.

The V gene is TRBV18, the J gene TRBJ2-3; 8 nucleotides match TRBD2. The trim removed 6 bases at V and 8 bases at J, leaving 10 bases unmatched. Germline V gives CDR1 KGHSH, CDR2 LQKENI. This CDR3 comprises 14 residues. The CDR3 DNA follows: TGTGCCAGCTCCCCGACGGGAGGGCCGGCTACGCAGTATTTT. As protein: CASSPTGGPATQYF.

This clonotype was seen ten or more times. The V gene is TRBV6-5, the J gene TRBJ1-1; D remains unclear. This CDR3 region has 17 residues. CDR1 MNHEY and CDR2 SVGAGI come from the germline V gene. The V and J ends lost 3 bases and 1 base respectively, with 18 bases between them. Here the CDR3 DNA reads TGTGCCAGCAGTTATCAAGAGGATCTCCGGGGGAACACTGAAGCTTTCTTT. Translating gives CASSYQEDLRGNTEAFF.

This clonotype was detected a few times. The chain is built from TRBV5-1 and TRBJ2-7; TRBD1 matches at 7 bases. Germline loops: CDR1 SGHRS, CDR2 YFSETQ. This CDR3 spans 14 amino acids. The junction had 8 bases not matched to a gene; V was cut back by 4 bases and J by 4 bases. The CDR3 loop reads CASSESGTAYEQYF. CDR3 nucleotides: TGCGCCAGCAGCGAATCCGGGACAGCTTACGAGCAGTACTTC.

This clonotype was counted between two and nine times. The chain joins TRBV20-1 to TRBJ1-6, with no clear D. CDR1 is DFQATT, CDR2 SNEGSKA, per germline (reference sequence). The V end lost 0 bases, the J end lost 6 bases, and 9 bases lay between the germline ends. This CDR3 contains 14 residues. The CDR3 DNA reads TGCAGTGCTAGAGATGCCAGGATTAATTCACCCCTCCACTTT. Translated, it gives CSARDARINSPLHF.

The chain is built from TRBV4-2 and TRBJ2-7; 13 positions agree with TRBD2. The germline gives CDR1 LGHNA, CDR2 YNFKEQ. With 2 bases clipped from V and 4 bases from J, the junction kept 8 bases outside the gene matches. The CDR3 sequence is 17 residues long. In nucleotides, the CDR3 is TGTGCCAGCAGCCAAAATCTAGGACTAGCGGGGGCTTACGAGCAGTACTTC. Protein sequence: CASSQNLGLAGAYEQYF.

This clonotype was counted at least ten times. This chain connects TRBV11-2 to TRBJ2-7; weak D call: TRBD2 (7 bases). This CDR3 has 15 amino acids. Germline loops: CDR1 SGHAT, CDR2 FQNNGV. V was pared by 0 bases and J by 7 bases, with 16 bases between. The CDR3 is CASSLDPRGLWEQYF. The CDR3 DNA reads as TGTGCCAGCAGCTTAGATCCGCGGGGGCTGTGGGAGCAGTACTTC.

This clonotype was seen a handful of times. The V and J genes are TRBV5-5 and TRBJ2-3; D call uncertain. The CDR3 has 11 amino acids. V lost 0 bases, J lost 8 bases, and 4 bases lay in between. From germline, CDR1 is SGHKS and CDR2 YYEKEE (reference sequence). In nucleotides, the CDR3 is TGTGCCAGCAGCTTGGAAGCTACGCAGTATTTT. Translation: CASSLEATQYF.